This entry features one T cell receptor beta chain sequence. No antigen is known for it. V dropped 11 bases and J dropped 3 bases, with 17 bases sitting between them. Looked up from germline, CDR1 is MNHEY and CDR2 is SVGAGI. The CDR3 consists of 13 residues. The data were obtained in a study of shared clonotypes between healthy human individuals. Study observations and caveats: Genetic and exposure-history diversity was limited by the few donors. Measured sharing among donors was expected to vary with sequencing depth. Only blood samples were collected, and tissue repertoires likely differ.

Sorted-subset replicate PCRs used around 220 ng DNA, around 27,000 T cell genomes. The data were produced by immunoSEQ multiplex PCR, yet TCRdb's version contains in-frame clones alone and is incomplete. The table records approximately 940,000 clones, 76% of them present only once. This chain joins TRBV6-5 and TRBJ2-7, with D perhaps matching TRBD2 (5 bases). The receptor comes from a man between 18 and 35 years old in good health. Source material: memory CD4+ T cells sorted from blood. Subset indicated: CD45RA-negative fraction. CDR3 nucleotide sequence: TGTGCCGGAGCCCGAGGGTACGACTACGAGCAGTACTTC. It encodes CAGARGYDYEQYF.